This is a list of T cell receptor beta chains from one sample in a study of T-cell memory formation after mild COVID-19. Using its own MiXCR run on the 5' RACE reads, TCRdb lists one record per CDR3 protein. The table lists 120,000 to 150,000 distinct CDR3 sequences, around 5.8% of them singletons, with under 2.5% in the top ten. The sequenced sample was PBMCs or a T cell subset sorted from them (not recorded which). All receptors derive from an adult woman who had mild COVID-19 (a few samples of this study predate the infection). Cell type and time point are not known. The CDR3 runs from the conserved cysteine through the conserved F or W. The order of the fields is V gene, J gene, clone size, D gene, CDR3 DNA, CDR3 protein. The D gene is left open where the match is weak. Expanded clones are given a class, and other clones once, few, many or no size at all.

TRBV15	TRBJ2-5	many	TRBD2	TGTGCCACCAGCAGAGACCGCGGGGGACAAGAGACCCAGTACTTC	CATSRDRGGQETQYF
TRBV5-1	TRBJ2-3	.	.	TGCGCCAGCAGCTTGGACAAGTTAGATACGCAGTATTTT	CASSLDKLDTQYF
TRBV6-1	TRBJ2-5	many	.	TGTGCCAGCAGGGCAGGGATTGTCGAGACCCAGTACTTC	CASRAGIVETQYF
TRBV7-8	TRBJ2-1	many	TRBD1	TGTGCCAGCAGCTCCGCCAACAGGGGTCAGAATGAGCAGTTCTTC	CASSSANRGQNEQFF
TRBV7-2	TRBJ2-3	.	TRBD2	TGTGCCAGCAGCTTAGCAGCTAGCGGGCTAGGGTCTCGCACAGATACGCAGTATTTT	CASSLAASGLGSRTDTQYF
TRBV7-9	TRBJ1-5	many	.	TGTGCCAGCAGCTTATCACGCCAGCCCCAGCATTTT	CASSLSRQPQHF
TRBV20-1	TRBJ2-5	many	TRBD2	TGCAGTGCTCGCGGGACTAGCGGGGTCCACCAAGAGACCCAGTACTTC	CSARGTSGVHQETQYF
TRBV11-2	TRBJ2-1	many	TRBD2	TGTGCCAGCAGACAACTAGCGGGAGTTCGTAATGAGCAGTTCTTC	CASRQLAGVRNEQFF
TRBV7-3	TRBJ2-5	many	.	TGTGCCAGCAGCTCCCTGCCACAAGAGACCCAGTACTTC	CASSSLPQETQYF
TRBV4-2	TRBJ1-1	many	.	TGTGCCAGCAGCCAAGGCGACGGAGACACTGAAGCTTTCTTT	CASSQGDGDTEAFF
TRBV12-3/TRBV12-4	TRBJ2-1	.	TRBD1	TGTGCCAGCAGTCAGAGGGACAGTTCGGATGAGCAGTTCTTC	CASSQRDSSDEQFF
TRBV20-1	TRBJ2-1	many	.	TGCAGTGCTCCCCAAGGAGGGTGGCTTTCGACCGGGGATGAGCAGTTCTTC	CSAPQGGWLSTGDEQFF
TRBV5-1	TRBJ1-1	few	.	TGCGCCAGCAGAACAGGCCAGAACACTGAAGCTTTCTTT	CASRTGQNTEAFF
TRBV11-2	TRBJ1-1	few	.	TGTGCCAGCAGCTTAGTATTGGGGAACACTGAAGCTTTCTTT	CASSLVLGNTEAFF
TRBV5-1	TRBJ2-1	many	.	TGCGCCAGCAGCGAGGACTCCGGGCCCTACAATGAGCAGTTCTTC	CASSEDSGPYNEQFF
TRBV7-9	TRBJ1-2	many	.	TGTGCCAGCAGCCGCCCCGAGGGTTATGGCTACACCTTC	CASSRPEGYGYTF
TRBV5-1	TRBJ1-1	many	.	TGCGCCAGCACCCTAGACCTATCCATGAACACTGAAGCTTTCTTT	CASTLDLSMNTEAFF
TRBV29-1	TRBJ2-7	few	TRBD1	TGCAGCTTCCGGGACAGGGGGACCTACGAGCAGTACTTC	CSFRDRGTYEQYF
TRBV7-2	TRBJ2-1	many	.	TGTGCCAGCAGCTTGTTCAGGGGCCTAACAAATGAGCAGTTCTTC	CASSLFRGLTNEQFF
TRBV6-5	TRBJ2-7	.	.	TGTGCCAGCAGTTACAGGTCCGGACAGGAGCAGTACTTC	CASSYRSGQEQYF
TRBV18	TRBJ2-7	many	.	TGTGCCAGCTCACAATCGGACGAGCAGTACTTC	CASSQSDEQYF
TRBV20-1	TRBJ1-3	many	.	TGCAGTGCTAGTTGGCAGTCTGGAAACACCATATATTTT	CSASWQSGNTIYF
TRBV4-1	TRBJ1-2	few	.	TGCGCCAGCAGCCAAGCGGCGGGGGGCAACTATGGCTACACCTTC	CASSQAAGGNYGYTF
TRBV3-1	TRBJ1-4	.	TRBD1	TGTGCCAGCAGCCTAGGGACAGCAGTTGAAAAACTGTTTTTT	CASSLGTAVEKLFF
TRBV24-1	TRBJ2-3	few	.	TGTGCCACCAGTGATACGGCAGCCTCTAGCACAGATACGCAGTATTTT	CATSDTAASSTDTQYF
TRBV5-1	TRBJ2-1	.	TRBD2	TGCGCCAGCAGCCGGACTAGCGGGATCTCCTACAATGAGCAGTTCTTC	CASSRTSGISYNEQFF
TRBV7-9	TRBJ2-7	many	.	TGTGCCATCAAAACAGGGTACGAGCAGTACTTC	CAIKTGYEQYF
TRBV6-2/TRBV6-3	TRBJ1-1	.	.	TGTGCCAGCAGTTATGGGTTGGTCACTGAAGCTTTCTTT	CASSYGLVTEAFF
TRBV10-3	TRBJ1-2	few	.	TGTGCCACCACAAGTACTAAGGGAGGGGGCTACACCTTC	CATTSTKGGGYTF
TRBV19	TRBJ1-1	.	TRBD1	TGTGCCTCGGCAGGGGGGGGCTTGAACACTGAAGCTTTCTTT	CASAGGGLNTEAFF
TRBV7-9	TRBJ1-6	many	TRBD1	TGTGCCAGCAGCCAACGGACAGGGGGAAATTCACCCCTCCACTTT	CASSQRTGGNSPLHF
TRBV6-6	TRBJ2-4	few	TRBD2	TGTGCCAGCAGTTACTCGTCGGGACTAGCGGGACCCAAAGCCAAAAACATTCAGTACTTC	CASSYSSGLAGPKAKNIQYF
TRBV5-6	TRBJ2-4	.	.	TGTGCCAGCAGCTTAAGTCTCGGTAGGGTGGCCAAAAACATTCAGTACTTC	CASSLSLGRVAKNIQYF
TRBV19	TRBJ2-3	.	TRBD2	TGTGCCAGTAGTATCTTCCCCGGGACTAGCATTGGCACAGATACGCAGTATTTT	CASSIFPGTSIGTDTQYF
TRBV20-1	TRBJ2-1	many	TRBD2	TGCAGTGCTAGGCTAGCGGGAGTCAATGAGCAGTTCTTC	CSARLAGVNEQFF
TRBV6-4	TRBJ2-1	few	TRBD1	TGTGCCAGCCCCTCAGGGGGCCTTAACAATGAGCAGTTCTTC	CASPSGGLNNEQFF
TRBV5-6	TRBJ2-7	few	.	TGTGCCAGCAGCCCGGGCCACTCCTACGAGCAGTACTTC	CASSPGHSYEQYF
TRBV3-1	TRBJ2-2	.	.	TGTGCCAGCAGCCAAGAAGCCGTTCCGGCCGGGGAGCTGTTTTTT	CASSQEAVPAGELFF
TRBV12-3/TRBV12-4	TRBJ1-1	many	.	TGTGCCAGCAGTCCCGTTGCAAGCCCGACTGAAGCTTTCTTT	CASSPVASPTEAFF
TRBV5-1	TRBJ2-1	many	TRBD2	TGCGCCAGCAGCTCCTCAGCCACTAGCGGGAGGGACAATGAGCAGTTCTTC	CASSSSATSGRDNEQFF
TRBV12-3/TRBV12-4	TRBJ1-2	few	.	TGTGCCAGCAGCCCACAGGGTACTGCCCGTGCCTATGGCTACACCTTC	CASSPQGTARAYGYTF
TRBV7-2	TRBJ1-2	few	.	TGTGCCAGCAGCTCGATGGGTTCTAACTATGGCTACACCTTC	CASSSMGSNYGYTF
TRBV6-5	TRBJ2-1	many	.	TGTGCCAGCAGTTACTCGGGCCAGTACAATGAGCAGTTCTTC	CASSYSGQYNEQFF
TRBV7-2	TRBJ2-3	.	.	TGTGCCAGCAGCTTAACAGTCCTCCCGGGCACAGATACGCAGTATTTT	CASSLTVLPGTDTQYF
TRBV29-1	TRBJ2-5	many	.	TGCAGCGTTGGACCCCCCGGGACGGCACAAGAGACCCAGTACTTC	CSVGPPGTAQETQYF
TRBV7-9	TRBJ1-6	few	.	TGTGCCAGCAGCTCCTCAGGACTGTACTCCTATAATTCACCCCTCCACTTT	CASSSSGLYSYNSPLHF
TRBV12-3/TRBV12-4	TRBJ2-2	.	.	TGTGCCAGCAGTCCTCTTCAGGCGAACACCGGGGAGCTGTTTTTT	CASSPLQANTGELFF
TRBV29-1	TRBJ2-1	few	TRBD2	TGCAGCGTTGTGTGGACTAGGTCGTATGAGCAGTTCTTC	CSVVWTRSYEQFF
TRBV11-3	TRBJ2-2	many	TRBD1	TGTGCCAGCAGCTCGGGACAGGGCAGCACCGGGGAGCTGTTTTTT	CASSSGQGSTGELFF
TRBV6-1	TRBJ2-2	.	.	TGTGCCAGCAATAAGGAGGTAGACAGCGGGCTGTTTTTT	CASNKEVDSGLFF
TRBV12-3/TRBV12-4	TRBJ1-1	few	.	TGTGCCAGCAGTCAGAATGGGGGCGCTGAAGCTTTCTTT	CASSQNGGAEAFF
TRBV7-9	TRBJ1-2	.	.	TGTGCCAGCAGCCCCGGACCAAGCTATGGCTACACCTTC	CASSPGPSYGYTF
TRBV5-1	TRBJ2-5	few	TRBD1	TGCGCCAGCAGCTCACTAACCCGGACAGGGCATACCAGAGAGACCCAGTACTTC	CASSSLTRTGHTRETQYF
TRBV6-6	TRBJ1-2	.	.	TGTGCCAGCCACCGGGGCAGCTATGGCTACACCTTC	CASHRGSYGYTF
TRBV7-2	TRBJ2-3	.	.	TGTGCCAGCAGCCGAGGGAGTGGAGATACGCAGTATTTT	CASSRGSGDTQYF
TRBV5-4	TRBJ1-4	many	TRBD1	TGTGCCAGCAGCCGGGACAGGGGTGCGTCGGGTGAAAAACTGTTTTTT	CASSRDRGASGEKLFF